What follows are 15 T cell receptor beta chains derived from one specimen sequenced in a study of T cells in Graves' hyperthyroidism and ophthalmopathy. What was amplified from RNA transcripts were TCR beta CDR3 regions. During a first-round RT-PCR of the TCR CDR3, the HTBI primer set was used. TCRdb re-called the multiplex PCR reads through MiXCR, storing one row per CDR3 protein. The sample carries nearly 750,000 distinct CDR3 sequences, around 40% recorded once. Sample: blood. Source of these receptors: a woman aged 40 to 55 with Graves' hyperthyroidism.

About this clonotype: Given a much more abundant clone one base away, this may be a read error. This CDR3 is CAGGDRNSPLHF. The DNA of the CDR3 is TGTGCCGGCGGGGACCGCAATTCACCCCTCCACTTT. The chain couples TRBV7-2 to TRBJ1-6, with D possibly being TRBD1 (5 bases). The CDR3 is 12 residues long. V was shortened by 11 bases and J by 7 bases, with 12 bases between the two germline ends. Germline assignment: CDR1 SGHTA and CDR2 FQGNSA.

Turning to this clonotype: This may be a read error, as it is one base from a much larger clone. The chain links TRBV20-1 to TRBJ2-2, with D perhaps matching TRBD1 (6 bases). CDR3 length: 13 amino acids. Per the germline V gene, CDR1 is DFQATT and CDR2 is SNEGSKA (reference sequence). The CDR3, as DNA: TGCAGTGCTAGGACACAGGGCGACGGGGAGCTGCTTTTT. It yields the protein CSARTQGDGELLF.

This chain connects TRBV20-1 to TRBJ2-5; TRBD2 aligns across 9 bases. Germline V gene lookup returns CDR1 DFQATT and CDR2 SNEGSKA (reference sequence). V shed 7 bases and J 4 bases; nucleotides not matched to a gene: 10. There are 14 residues in the CDR3. In DNA form, the CDR3 reads TGCAGTGTTAAATTTAGCGGGAGAGGAGAGACCCAGTACTTC. This encodes CSVKFSGRGETQYF.

This clonotype was seen only a few times. The chain links TRBV7-3 to TRBJ2-3, with 8 positions matching TRBD1. Unmatched junction bases numbered 12, after V lost 5 bases and J lost 5 bases. Germline V CDR1 and CDR2: SGHTA, FQGTGA. The length of the CDR3 is 16 residues. CDR3 bases: TGTGCCAGCAGCCCCGGAGATACAGGGGGACGAGATACGCAGTATTTT. Amino acid sequence: CASSPGDTGGRDTQYF. Full variable domain (missing parts from reference TRBV7-3 and TRBJ2-3): GAGVSQTPSNKVTEKGKYVELRCDPISGHTALYWYRQSLGQGPEFLIYFQGTGAADDSGLPNDRFFAVRPEGSVSTLKIQRTERGDSAVYLCASSPGDTGGRDTQYFGPGTRLTVL.

The V call is TRBV25-1, the J call TRBJ2-5; D unresolved. Trimming took 3 bases from V and 4 from J, leaving 12 bases between them. This CDR3 has 14 amino acids. The germline CDR1 and CDR2 sequences are MGHDK and SYGVNS. The CDR3: CASSDPGSAETQYF. The CDR3, as DNA: TGTGCCAGCAGTGACCCCGGTTCGGCAGAGACCCAGTACTTC.

This clonotype has just a few counts. The chain links TRBV10-3 to TRBJ2-7; D remains unclear. The J call could be wrong; TRBJ2-1 is a better fit for the DNA end. The CDR3 extends over 14 amino acids. Germline CDR1 ENHRY, CDR2 SYGVKD. The CDR3 loop is CAISESGEIREQFF. The CDR3, as DNA: TGTGCCATCAGTGAGTCAGGAGAGATAAGGGAGCAGTTCTTC.

This clonotype was seen at least ten times. The gene calls are TRBV7-2 and TRBJ1-5; TRBD1 is a possible D gene (5 bases). CDR1 is SGHTA and CDR2 is FQGNSA in the germline V gene. Trimming removed 6 bases at V and 9 bases at J, with 12 bases between. This CDR3 is built from 12 residues. The CDR3 sequence is CASSLGVGPQHF. The CDR3 bases are TGTGCCAGCAGTTTGGGGGTGGGGCCCCAGCATTTT.

This clonotype turned up a few times. This sequence joins TRBV5-1 and TRBJ1-2, with D unclear. The V gene lost 4 bases and the J gene lost 0 bases, with 13 bases spanning the gap. This CDR3 spans 15 amino acids. Germline-derived CDR1 and CDR2 are SGHRS and YFSETQ. CDR3 residues: CASSQGFSANYGYTF. CDR3 bases: TGCGCCAGCAGCCAAGGTTTTTCAGCTAACTATGGCTACACCTTC.

V usage is TRBV19 and J usage is TRBJ1-5; perhaps TRBD1 as D (5 bases). Germline V gene data show CDR1 as LNHDA and CDR2 as SQIVND (reference sequence). Trimming stripped 9 bases from V and 2 bases from J, with 29 bases between. The CDR3 contains 19 residues. The CDR3 nucleotides are TGTGCCAGCAGCAATTACCTGAGGACACCGAAGGGCGGCAATCAGCCCCAGCATTTT. Protein sequence: CASSNYLRTPKGGNQPQHF.

The sample holds many counts of this clonotype. The V gene is TRBV24-1, the J gene TRBJ2-2; D gene uncertain. CDR1 is KGHDR and CDR2 is SFDVKD in the germline V gene. There are 12 residues in the CDR3. V was shortened by 1 base and J by 6 bases, with 2 bases between the two germline ends. The DNA for the CDR3 is TGTGCCACCAGTGATTTTCCCGGGGAGCTGTTTTTT. The encoded protein is CATSDFPGELFF.

To note about this clonotype: At one of its ends the junction is not consistent with the germline gene, which may arise from a read error. This chain joins TRBV29-1 and TRBJ2-7, with D tentatively TRBD1 (6 bases). CDR1 and CDR2 (germline): SQVTM, ANQGSEA. This CDR3 is built from 12 residues. The CDR3 spells CSVEPTRDTLNF. CDR3 sequence (DNA): TGCAGCGTTGAACCAACCAGGGACACACTTAACTTC.

This chain links TRBV7-9 with TRBJ1-5; D is ambiguous. CDR3 size: 12 residues. Germline CDR1 reads SEHNR; CDR2 reads FQNEAQ (reference sequence). V lost 6 bases to trimming and J lost 6 bases, with 9 bases between them. This CDR3 is CASSRYSQPQHF. The CDR3 DNA sequence: TGTGCCAGCAGTCGTTACAGTCAGCCCCAGCATTTT.

The chain uses TRBV7-2 and TRBJ2-7; D not resolved. Germline CDR1 reads SGHTA; CDR2 reads FQGNSA. Trimming left V 2 bases short and J 2 bases short, with 13 bases between. The CDR3 runs 15 residues. The CDR3 region has the DNA TGTGCCAGCAGCTTAAACCAGGCGCGGACCTACGAGCAGTACTTC. It encodes CASSLNQARTYEQYF.

This chain joins TRBV11-3 and TRBJ2-7; 9 nucleotides agree with TRBD1. Germline V gives CDR1 SGHNT, CDR2 YENEEA. The CDR3 loop spans 15 amino acids. After removal of 5 bases from V and 0 bases from J, the junction contained 5 bases not matched to a gene. The CDR3 sequence is CASSETGGLSYEQYF. The CDR3 DNA follows: TGTGCCAGCAGCGAAACAGGGGGCCTCTCCTACGAGCAGTACTTC.

This clonotype has ten or more counts. This chain joins TRBV29-1 and TRBJ2-2; 7 nucleotides agree with TRBD1. Germline CDR1 is SQVTM and CDR2 is ANQGSEA. Losses at the gene ends were 5 bases for V and 3 bases for J; bases not matched to a gene: 15. The CDR3 totals 17 residues. CDR3 loop: CSVPYRQGMRDTGELFF. The CDR3 coding sequence is TGCAGCGTTCCCTACCGACAGGGAATGAGGGACACCGGGGAGCTGTTTTTT.